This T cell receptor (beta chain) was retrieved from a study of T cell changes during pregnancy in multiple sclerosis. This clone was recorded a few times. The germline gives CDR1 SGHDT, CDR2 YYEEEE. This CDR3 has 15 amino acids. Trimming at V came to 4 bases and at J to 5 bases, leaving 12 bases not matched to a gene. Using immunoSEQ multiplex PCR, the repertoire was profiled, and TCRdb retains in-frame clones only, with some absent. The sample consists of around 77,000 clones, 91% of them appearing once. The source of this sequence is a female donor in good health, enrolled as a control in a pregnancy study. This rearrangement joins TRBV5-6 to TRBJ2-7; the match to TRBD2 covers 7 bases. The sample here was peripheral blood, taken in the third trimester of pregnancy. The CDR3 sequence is CASSMWGGGSDEQYF. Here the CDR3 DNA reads TGTGCCAGCAGCATGTGGGGGGGTGGGTCGGACGAGCAGTACTTC.